This TCR beta chain comes out of a study of T cell responses to AZD1222 COVID-19 vaccine. Study-level points and caveats: Reportedly, close to half of spike-specific TCRs are directed against unmutated variant regions.

Note on this clone: Its cognate antigen is unknown.

This CDR3 is built from 12 residues. Trimming took 7 bases from V and 3 from J, leaving 7 bases between them. In germline, CDR1 is MNHNY, CDR2 SVGAGI (reference sequence). Libraries were prepared by immunoSEQ multiplex PCR; TCRdb keeps only in-frame clonotypes and omits some of them. In the table there are about 110,000 clones, around 92% of which are singletons. Researchers grouped second doses given at about 4 or about 12 weeks into one pool. The chain has TRBV6-6 and TRBJ1-5; unclear D gene. The sequence was collected from an adult who received the AZD1222 COVID-19 vaccine. The starting material was peripheral blood, obtained 28 days after the second AZD1222 dose. The CDR3 DNA reads as TGTGCCAGCACGGGAACCAATCAGCCCCAGCATTTT. Translating it yields CASTGTNQPQHF.